Following are 25 T cell receptor beta chains from one sample sequenced in a study of vaccination effects on CD4 cells after COVID-19. Antigen specificity for these receptors is unknown. Produced via immunoSEQ multiplex PCR; TCRdb's table is partial and in-frame only. The sample gives approximately 40,000 clones, approximately 73% of which show up once; 33% is in the top ten. The ViraFEST assay expanded antigen-specific CD4+ T cells with viral peptide pools before sequencing. A 10-day culture period preceded the isolation of CD4+ T cells. This individual tested PCR-positive for SARS-CoV-2 infection between March and December 2020. Source: CD4+ T cells from PBMCs cultured with a peptide pool, taken before COVID-19 vaccination. Receptors were obtained from a human donor who had a prior SARS-CoV-2 infection.

This clone was seen just once. The chain joins TRBV7-9 to TRBJ1-5, with D uncertain. Trimming pared 5 bases from V and 5 bases from J, leaving 7 bases between. The CDR3 is made up of 12 amino acids. Germline values: CDR1 SEHNR, CDR2 FQNEAQ (reference sequence). CDR3 nucleotides: TGTGCCAGCAGCCTCAACGATCAGCCCCAGCATTTT. Translated, it gives CASSLNDQPQHF.

The rearrangement uses TRBV3-1 (or the pseudogene TRBV3-2) and TRBJ1-2; D unclear. Germline lookup yields CDR1 LGHDT and CDR2 YNNKEL (reference sequence). CDR3 length: 19 amino acids. Trimming left V 0 bases short and J 5 bases short, with 25 bases between. CDR3 in DNA: TGTGCCAGCAGCCAAGATGGTCCCGGCAGTTGGGCCCCGGGGTATGGCTACACCTTC. Translating it yields CASSQDGPGSWAPGYGYTF.

This sequence joins TRBV5-1 and TRBJ1-1; D is possibly TRBD1 (5 bases). V lost 7 bases, J lost 0 bases, and 13 bases lay in between. Germline CDR1 is SGHRS and CDR2 is YFSETQ. The CDR3 is 14 amino acids. This CDR3 is CASSRDGMNTEAFF. In DNA form, the CDR3 reads TGCGCCAGCTCCCGGGACGGTATGAACACTGAAGCTTTCTTT.

The chain combines TRBV14 with TRBJ2-7; D might be TRBD2 (5 bases). Trimming pared 1 base from V and 7 bases from J, leaving 17 bases between. The CDR3 sequence is 15 residues long. The germline gives CDR1 SGHDN, CDR2 FVKESK. The CDR3 protein is CASSQVGGGRVEQYF. The DNA of the CDR3 is TGTGCCAGCAGCCAAGTTGGTGGAGGCCGAGTGGAGCAGTACTTC.

This CDR3 is CASSTTDLNTEAFF. For the CDR3, the DNA is TGTGCCAGTAGTACGACAGATCTGAACACTGAAGCTTTCTTT. This rearrangement joins TRBV19 to TRBJ1-1; D is possibly TRBD1 (5 bases). Between the trimmed V and J ends, which lost 4 bases and 0 bases, there was a span of 9 bases. The length of the CDR3 is 14 residues. Germline CDR1 reads LNHDA; CDR2 reads SQIVND (reference sequence).

The gene calls are TRBV3-1 (or the pseudogene TRBV3-2) and TRBJ1-6, with TRBD1 as a possible D gene (5 bases). The V gene's germline CDR1 is LGHDT and CDR2 YNNKEL (reference sequence). This CDR3 is built from 15 residues. The germline V and J ends were trimmed by 1 base and 10 bases, with 14 bases remaining between them. This CDR3 is CASSQGGQGGSPLHF. The CDR3 DNA reads TGTGCCAGCAGCCAAGGAGGTCAGGGCGGCTCACCCCTCCACTTT.

This rearrangement joins TRBV25-1 to TRBJ2-1; tentatively, D is TRBD1 (7 bases). Trimming cost V 6 bases and J 7 bases, with 13 bases left between them. This CDR3 comprises 13 residues. Germline values: CDR1 MGHDK, CDR2 SYGVNS. The CDR3 DNA is TGTGCCAGCAGAATCAGGGGGGAGAATGAGCAGTTCTTC. It yields the protein CASRIRGENEQFF.

This clone was detected only once. The chain joins TRBV5-1 to TRBJ1-2, with TRBD1 identical over 9 bases. The CDR3 length is 16 residues. The germline V gene has CDR1 SGHRS and CDR2 YFSETQ. Germline trimming cut 0 bases from V and 3 bases from J; bases unmatched to any gene: 6. The CDR3 protein is CASSLGDRDGDYGYTF. The CDR3 DNA is TGCGCCAGCAGCTTGGGGGACAGGGACGGAGACTATGGCTACACCTTC.

The CDR3 loop reads CASSWERQETQYF. CDR3 nucleotides: TGCGCCAGCAGCTGGGAGCGCCAAGAGACCCAGTACTTC. V gene TRBV5-1 combines with J gene TRBJ2-5; tentative D call: TRBD2 (5 bases). The V gene's germline CDR1 is SGHRS and CDR2 YFSETQ. This CDR3 comprises 13 residues. Trimming cost V 3 bases and J 1 base, with 7 bases left between them. The variable domain in full, completed from reference TRBV5-1 and TRBJ2-5, reads KAGVTQTPRYLIKTRGQQVTLSCSPISGHRSVSWYQQTPGQGLQFLFEYFSETQRNKGNFPGRFSGRQFSNSRSEMNVSTLELGDSALYLCASSWERQETQYFGPGTRLLVL.

This rearrangement joins TRBV10-3 to TRBJ2-2, with D possibly matching TRBD1 (6 bases). The V gene's germline CDR1 is ENHRY and CDR2 SYGVKD. V was clipped by 4 bases and J by 2 bases, with 11 bases between them. This CDR3 is built from 15 residues. CDR3 residues: CAISGDRTNTGELFF. CDR3 nucleotides: TGTGCCATCAGTGGAGACAGGACCAACACCGGGGAGCTGTTTTTT.

In its sample, this clone was seen a few times. This chain links TRBV11-2 with TRBJ2-1, with unresolved D. V was cut by 0 bases and J by 3 bases, with 9 bases left in between. Germline V gene sequence: CDR1 SGHAT, CDR2 FQNNGV. The CDR3 is 15 amino acids. CDR3 sequence: CASSLDLGSYNEQFF. The CDR3 nucleotides read TGTGCCAGCAGCTTAGATCTGGGCAGCTACAATGAGCAGTTCTTC. Filled out from reference TRBV11-2 and TRBJ2-1, the complete variable domain reads EAGVAQSPRYKIIEKRQSVAFWCNPISGHATLYWYQQILGQGPKLLIQFQNNGVVDDSQLPKDRFSAERLKGVDSTLKIQPAKLEDSAVYLCASSLDLGSYNEQFFGPGTRLTVL.

V usage is TRBV5-1 and J usage is TRBJ1-3; D perhaps matches TRBD1 (6 bases). The V end lost 4 bases, the J end lost 4 bases, and 12 bases lay between the germline ends. This CDR3 contains 14 residues. Germline assignment: CDR1 SGHRS and CDR2 YFSETQ. DNA for the CDR3: TGCGCCAGCAGCAGCCAGGGGTCGGGAAACACCATATATTTT. This encodes CASSSQGSGNTIYF.

The table lists this clone with a few counts. This chain links TRBV30 with TRBJ1-5; no firm D call. Deletions cut 1 base from V and 5 bases from J, with 9 bases between. Germline CDR1 and CDR2: GTSNPN and SVGIG (reference sequence). The length of the CDR3 is 13 residues. The CDR3 nucleotides read TGTGCCTGGAGTGAGGCAGACTATCAGCCCCAGCATTTT. This encodes CAWSEADYQPQHF.

DNA of the CDR3: TGTGCCAGCAGTTTATACGGGAATTCTAACTATGGCTACACCTTC. Encoded protein: CASSLYGNSNYGYTF. The rearrangement links TRBV27 to TRBJ1-2, with D hard to call. Germline values: CDR1 MNHEY, CDR2 SMNVEV (reference sequence). V was clipped by 1 base and J by 0 bases, with 9 bases between them. The CDR3 covers 15 residues.

This clone was observed once. V gene TRBV7-3 combines with J gene TRBJ2-2; a possible D gene is TRBD1 (7 bases). This CDR3 is built from 16 residues. In germline, CDR1 is SGHTA, CDR2 FQGTGA. The V end lost 0 bases, the J end lost 6 bases, and 14 bases lay between the germline ends. Here the CDR3 reads CASSLTGRGRSGELFF. In nucleotides, the CDR3 is TGTGCCAGCAGCTTAACGGGCAGGGGGAGGTCCGGGGAGCTGTTTTTT.

This clone was counted only a few times. The chain uses TRBV2 and TRBJ2-2, with 11 positions matching TRBD1. Trimming at V came to 6 bases and at J to 0 bases, leaving 6 bases not matched to a gene. The length of the CDR3 is 17 residues. The germline CDR1 and CDR2 sequences are SNHLY and FYNNEI. CDR3 DNA sequence: TGTGCCAGCAGCCGGACAGGGGGCCCTTCGAACACCGGGGAGCTGTTTTTT. It translates to CASSRTGGPSNTGELFF.

The chain employs TRBV14 and TRBJ1-6; D ambiguous. The ends were cut back, 1 base at V and 4 bases at J, with 5 bases in the middle. The CDR3 has 14 amino acids. CDR1 SGHDN and CDR2 FVKESK come from the germline V gene. This CDR3 is CASSQGRYNSPLHF. CDR3 DNA: TGTGCCAGCAGCCAAGGGCGGTATAATTCACCCCTCCACTTT.

This clone was detected only once. This sequence joins TRBV7-8 and TRBJ1-1, with D unclear. Germline assignment: CDR1 SGHVS and CDR2 FQNEAQ. V lost 5 bases, J lost 0 bases, and 13 bases lay in between. This CDR3 is 15 amino acids long. The CDR3 region is CASSTQGSLNTEAFF. CDR3 nucleotide sequence: TGTGCCAGCAGCACCCAAGGGAGCTTGAACACTGAAGCTTTCTTT.

The V gene is TRBV18, the J gene TRBJ2-7; 14 bases map to TRBD2. The CDR3 has 15 residues. V dropped 3 bases and J dropped 6; count of bases not matched to a gene: 4. From germline, CDR1 is KGHSH and CDR2 LQKENI. In DNA form, the CDR3 reads TGTGCCAGCTCACCGGTGGGACTAGCGGGAGTCGAGCAGTACTTC. Translated, it gives CASSPVGLAGVEQYF.

The V gene is TRBV9, the J gene TRBJ1-4; D may be TRBD1 (5 bases). V shed 0 bases and J shed 7 bases, with 10 bases lying between them. CDR3 length equals 14 residues. Per the germline V gene, CDR1 is SGDLS and CDR2 is YYNGEE. In nucleotides, the CDR3 is TGTGCCAGCAGCGTAGGGGGCTTTGGTGAAAAACTGTTTTTT. Amino acid sequence: CASSVGGFGEKLFF.

The rearrangement joins TRBV6-2 or TRBV6-3 to TRBJ1-2; weak D call: TRBD1 (6 bases). Trimming removed 5 bases from V and 1 base from J, with 8 bases in between. There are 13 residues in the CDR3. Germline V CDR1 and CDR2: MNHEY, SVGEGT. The CDR3 DNA reads as TGTGCCAGCAGTGACAGGCGTAACTATGGCTACACCTTC. Amino acid sequence: CASSDRRNYGYTF.

The V gene is TRBV10-3, the J gene TRBJ1-5; perhaps TRBD1 as D (5 bases). This CDR3 contains 16 residues. V was pared by 0 bases and J by 6 bases, with 15 bases between. The germline V gene encodes CDR1 ENHRY and CDR2 SYGVKD. Here the CDR3 DNA reads TGTGCCATCAGTGAGTCGATCAGGGCCCGGGGTCAGCCCCAGCATTTT. It yields the protein CAISESIRARGQPQHF.

The chain has TRBV7-3 and TRBJ2-2; possibly TRBD1 or TRBD2 for D (5 bases each). V was trimmed by 5 bases and J by 10 bases, leaving 17 bases between them. This CDR3 is built from 14 residues. Germline lookup yields CDR1 SGHTA and CDR2 FQGTGA. The CDR3 loop is CASSPLNTGAELFF. The CDR3 DNA sequence: TGTGCCAGCAGCCCTTTAAACACCGGGGCGGAGCTGTTTTTT.

This clone showed up just once. V and J are TRBV14 and TRBJ2-1; TRBD2 matches at 12 bases. The germline V gene encodes CDR1 SGHDN and CDR2 FVKESK. With 3 bases clipped from V and 6 bases from J, the junction kept 3 bases outside the gene matches. CDR3 length: 15 residues. As DNA, the CDR3 is TGTGCCAGCAGCCAGGGACTAGCGGGCCTCAATGAGCAGTTCTTC. It specifies CASSQGLAGLNEQFF.

The gene calls are TRBV11-3 and TRBJ2-2; no clear D gene. The germline V gene encodes CDR1 SGHNT and CDR2 YENEEA. V gave up 7 bases and J gave up 2 bases, with 11 bases separating them. This CDR3 is built from 14 residues. CDR3 sequence: CASKVGRNTGELFF. CDR3 coding DNA: TGTGCCAGCAAGGTCGGCCGTAACACCGGGGAGCTGTTTTTT.